This TCR beta chain is from a study of blood T cell repertoires in COVID-19. At the level of the study: The United States, Italy and Spain supplied acute and convalescent COVID-19 samples. Nucleic acid was either cDNA or gDNA, and it came from T cells, B-cell-depleted T cells, or PBMCs.

This clone turned up a few times. Followed over time, Seattle patients had been enrolled while infection was active. Source study methods: By means of reference gene primer amplification, nucleated cell counts were estimated. Libraries were prepared by immunoSEQ multiplex PCR; TCRdb keeps only in-frame clonotypes and omits some of them. V, J and clone size derive from that table, while D and trimming were established from the DNA sequence. There are about 200,000 clones in the sample; around 86% occur only once, and roughly a tenth lies in the top ten. The TCR sequence derives from a woman between 50 and 59 years old with COVID-19, enrolled during active disease. The sequencing input was peripheral blood.

CDR3 sequence reads: CASSLTVDSRNTIYF. CDR3 in DNA: TGTGCCAGCAGCTTGACGGTGGACAGTAGAAACACCATATATTTT. The chain has TRBV5-6 and TRBJ1-3; D is possibly TRBD1 (6 bases). V shed 1 base and J shed 5 bases, with 13 bases lying between them. The CDR3 has 15 amino acids. Germline CDR1 reads SGHDT; CDR2 reads YYEEEE.